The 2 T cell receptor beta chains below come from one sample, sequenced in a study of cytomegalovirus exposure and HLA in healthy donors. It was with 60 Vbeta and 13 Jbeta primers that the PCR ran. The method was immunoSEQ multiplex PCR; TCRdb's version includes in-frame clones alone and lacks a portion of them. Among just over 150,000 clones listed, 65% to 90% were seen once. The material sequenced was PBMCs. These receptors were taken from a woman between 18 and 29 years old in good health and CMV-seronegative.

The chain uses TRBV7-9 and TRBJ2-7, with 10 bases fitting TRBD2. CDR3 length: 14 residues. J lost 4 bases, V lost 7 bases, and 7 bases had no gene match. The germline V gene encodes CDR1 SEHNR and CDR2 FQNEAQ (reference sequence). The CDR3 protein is CASTPSGSLYEQYF. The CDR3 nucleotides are TGTGCCAGCACCCCTAGCGGGAGCCTATACGAGCAGTACTTC.

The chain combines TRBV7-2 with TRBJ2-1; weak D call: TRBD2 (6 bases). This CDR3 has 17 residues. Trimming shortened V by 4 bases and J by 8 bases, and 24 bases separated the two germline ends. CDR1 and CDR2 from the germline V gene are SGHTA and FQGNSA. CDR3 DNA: TGTGCCAGCAGCTCCCCTGCAGGGAGGAGGTCCGGAGATGAGCAGTTCTTC. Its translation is CASSSPAGRRSGDEQFF.